One and the same sample provided the 17 T cell receptor beta chains below, sequenced in a study of blood T cell repertoires in COVID-19 (TCRdb year 2020). Library generation was performed with the immunoSEQ multiplex PCR assay. The clones in this table, taken by TCRdb from immuneACCESS, are in-frame only. Not every clone is retained; where verified, under half of the shortfall comes from an unresolved V gene, and the cause of the rest is unknown. In this sample the table shows around 150,000 clones, about 90% of which occur a single time. Approximately 3% of the sample is in the top ten clones. Sample: peripheral blood. The receptors were gathered from a man between 60 and 75 years old with acute or convalescent COVID-19.

The chain combines TRBV7-2 with TRBJ2-5; TRBD2 agrees at 12 bases. Losses at the gene ends were 2 bases for V and 9 bases for J; bases not matched to a gene: 10. The germline V gene has CDR1 SGHTA and CDR2 FQGNSA. CDR3 size: 16 residues. The CDR3: CASSLRGLAGVVAQYF. CDR3 bases: TGTGCCAGCAGCTTACGGGGACTAGCGGGCGTAGTGGCCCAGTACTTC.

A few counts support this clone. The CDR3 bases are TGTGCCAGCAGCAATCACAGGGCCCTCACTGAAGCTTTCTTT. It translates to CASSNHRALTEAFF. The V and J genes are TRBV5-4 and TRBJ1-1; the D gene is possibly TRBD1 (6 bases). There are 14 residues in the CDR3. The germline V gene encodes CDR1 SGHNT and CDR2 YYREEE (reference sequence). The ends were cut back, 4 bases at V and 4 bases at J, with 14 bases in the middle.

With respect to this clone: The sample carries other DNA sequences with the same CDR3. The J gene is TRBJ1-4, the V gene TRBV9, with TRBD1 identical over 7 bases. The trim removed 3 bases at V and 5 bases at J, leaving 4 bases unmatched. CDR1 and CDR2 (germline): SGDLS, YYNGEE. The CDR3 contains 14 residues. As DNA, the CDR3 is TGTGCCAGCAGCGGACAGGGTTTGAATGAAAAACTGTTTTTT. Amino acid sequence: CASSGQGLNEKLFF.

V usage is TRBV19 and J usage is TRBJ2-1; TRBD1 aligns across 7 bases. Trimming at V came to 7 bases and at J to 10 bases, leaving 13 bases not matched to a gene. In germline, CDR1 is LNHDA, CDR2 SQIVND (reference sequence). The CDR3 has 14 amino acids. CDR3 DNA sequence: TGTGCCAGTACACCACGGGAAGCGGACAGGGAGCAGTTCTTC. Translation: CASTPREADREQFF.

This rearrangement joins TRBV7-2 to TRBJ2-3; 9 nucleotides line up with TRBD1. CDR1 and CDR2 from the germline V gene are SGHTA and FQGNSA. Trimming took 1 base from V and 4 from J; bases not matched to a gene: 9. This CDR3 contains 17 residues. CDR3 region: CASSLVVSGQGSDTQYF. CDR3 nucleotides: TGTGCCAGCAGCTTAGTGGTTTCCGGACAGGGGTCAGATACGCAGTATTTT. Supplemented by reference TRBV7-2 and TRBJ2-3, the full variable domain reads GAGVSQSPSNKVTEKGKDVELRCDPISGHTALYWYRQSLGQGLEFLIYFQGNSAPDKSGLPSDRFSAERTGGSVSTLTIQRTQQEDSAVYLCASSLVVSGQGSDTQYFGPGTRLTVL.

The chain employs TRBV27 and TRBJ2-2, with D tentatively TRBD2 (5 bases). The CDR3 is made up of 13 amino acids. The V gene lost 7 bases and the J gene lost 5 bases, with 11 bases spanning the gap. Germline-derived CDR1 and CDR2 are MNHEY and SMNVEV (reference sequence). The CDR3 loop is CASTSGSTGELFF. The DNA for the CDR3 is TGTGCCAGCACCAGCGGTTCAACCGGGGAGCTGTTTTTT.

Here the CDR3 DNA reads TGTGCCAGCATCCAGACAGGGTTTGTCTACGAGCAGTACTTC. The encoded protein is CASIQTGFVYEQYF. V gene TRBV6-6 combines with J gene TRBJ2-7, with 7 bases that match TRBD1. The ends lost 7 bases at V and 3 bases at J; junction bases unmatched: 9. Germline assignment: CDR1 MNHNY and CDR2 SVGAGI (reference sequence). The CDR3 spans 14 residues.

This rearrangement joins TRBV25-1 to TRBJ1-2, with D unclear. The ends were cut back, 1 base at V and 8 bases at J, with 14 bases in the middle. The CDR3 is 14 residues long. Germline CDR1 is MGHDK and CDR2 is SYGVNS. CDR3 DNA sequence: TGTGCCAGCAGTGAATTTGGGGAGGCGAGAGGCTACACCTTC. Residues: CASSEFGEARGYTF.

The chain has TRBV2 and TRBJ2-2; D may be TRBD2 (6 bases). The CDR3 contains 17 residues. Germline V CDR1 and CDR2: SNHLY, FYNNEI. The ends were cut back, 3 bases at V and 5 bases at J, with 19 bases in the middle. CDR3 nucleotide sequence: TGTGCCAGCAGTGATGGAGAGGCGGGGCGTAAAACCGGGGAGCTGTTTTTT. Translating gives CASSDGEAGRKTGELFF.

CDR3 DNA: TGTGCCACCAGTGCGTCAGAGAACACTGAAGCTTTCTTT. As protein: CATSASENTEAFF. J is TRBJ1-1 and V is TRBV24-1; D remains unclear. Germline V CDR1 and CDR2: KGHDR, SFDVKD. The CDR3 contains 13 residues. The V and J ends lost 5 bases and 1 base respectively, with 7 bases between them.

The gene calls are TRBV5-1 and TRBJ2-7, with TRBD2 identical over 10 bases. With 4 bases clipped from V and 2 bases from J, the junction kept 3 bases outside the gene matches. The CDR3 consists of 14 residues. Germline lookup yields CDR1 SGHRS and CDR2 YFSETQ. This CDR3 reads CASSLLAGAYEQYF. CDR3 DNA: TGCGCCAGCAGCCTCCTAGCGGGGGCCTACGAGCAGTACTTC.

The CDR3 protein is CASSQAAGFNGYTF. The CDR3 nucleotides read TGTGCCAGCAGCCAAGCCGCCGGGTTCAATGGCTACACCTTC. The J gene is TRBJ1-2, the V gene TRBV3-1 (or the pseudogene TRBV3-2); D is unresolved. The CDR3 contains 14 residues. Germline V lookup: CDR1 LGHDT, CDR2 YNNKEL (reference sequence). The V and J ends lost 1 base and 6 bases respectively, with 12 bases between them.

V and J are TRBV24-1 and TRBJ2-3; a weak D match, TRBD2 (6 bases). V was shortened by 1 base and J by 0 bases, with 10 bases between the two germline ends. Germline lookup yields CDR1 KGHDR and CDR2 SFDVKD. The CDR3 loop spans 16 amino acids. The DNA for the CDR3 is TGTGCCACCAGTGATTTAGGCGGGGCAAGCACAGATACGCAGTATTTT. Its translation: CATSDLGGASTDTQYF.

The sample holds a few counts of this clone. This sequence joins TRBV9 and TRBJ1-2, with D maybe TRBD1 (6 bases). Germline V gene sequence: CDR1 SGDLS, CDR2 YYNGEE. Trimming took 4 bases from V and 4 from J, leaving 14 bases between them. The CDR3 runs to 14 residues. The CDR3 coding sequence is TGTGCCAGCAGCACCAGGACAGCGCCCTATGGCTACACCTTC. Its translation: CASSTRTAPYGYTF.

In DNA form, the CDR3 reads TGTGCCAGCAGCTTCCTTCCGGGACAGGGCCATGAGCAGTTCTTC. Translation: CASSFLPGQGHEQFF. The chain recombines TRBV5-5 with TRBJ2-1; 9 nucleotides align to TRBD1. With 2 bases clipped from V and 8 bases from J, the junction kept 8 bases outside the gene matches. Looked up from germline, CDR1 is SGHKS and CDR2 is YYEKEE (reference sequence). The CDR3 has 15 residues. Full variable domain (outside the CDR3, taken from reference TRBV5-5 and TRBJ2-1): DAGVTQSPTHLIKTRGQQVTLRCSPISGHKSVSWYQQVLGQGPQFIFQYYEKEERGRGNFPDRFSARQFPNYSSELNVNALLLGDSALYLCASSFLPGQGHEQFFGPGTRLTVL.

The chain combines TRBV18 with TRBJ2-3; the D gene is possibly TRBD1 (6 bases). The CDR3 totals 15 residues. Trimming left V 3 bases short and J 3 bases short, with 13 bases between. From germline, CDR1 is KGHSH and CDR2 LQKENI. CDR3 in DNA: TGTGCCAGCTCACCTCCTTCGAGGGGGACAGATACGCAGTATTTT. Its translation: CASSPPSRGTDTQYF. The whole variable domain, filled in from reference TRBV18 and TRBJ2-3, reads NAGVMQNPRHLVRRRGQEARLRCSPMKGHSHVYWYRQLPEEGLKFMVYLQKENIIDESGMPKERFSAEFPKEGPSILRIQQVVRGDSAAYFCASSPPSRGTDTQYFGPGTRLTVL.

The chain is built from TRBV6-1 and TRBJ1-2; no clear D gene. CDR1 and CDR2 from the germline V gene are MNHNS and SASEGT. This CDR3 comprises 18 residues. V lost 4 bases and J lost 4, with 25 bases in between. The CDR3 nucleotides are TGTGCCAGCAGTGGGTCAATAAACCCGGAGGGTGGTGGCTATGGCTACACCTTC. This codes for CASSGSINPEGGGYGYTF.